The 15 T cell receptor beta chains given below trace back to one sample, sequenced in a study of regulatory T cells in long-lasting Graves disease. Library construction for TCR beta used iRepertoire HTBI primers and Arm-PCR of CDR3 regions. TCRdb itself ran the multiplex PCR reads through MiXCR, one entry per CDR3 protein. The data contain approximately 400,000 distinct CDR3 sequences, about 10% of them seen just once; the ten biggest clones take up under 20%. Time point: newly diagnosed GD, antithyroid drugs for less than 3 months. The TCR library was prepared using RNA isolated from PBMCs. The sample also formed part of further work on T cells in Graves' hyperthyroidism and ophthalmopathy.

The sequencing used peripheral blood mononuclear cells (PBMCs), collected at new diagnosis, from a patient treated with antithyroid drugs. The source of these receptors is a woman between 18 and 29 years old with Graves disease.

This clonotype was picked up many times. The chain combines TRBV27 with TRBJ2-3; D might be TRBD2 (6 bases). V gave up 5 bases and J gave up 2 bases, with 17 bases separating them. Germline CDR1 reads MNHEY; CDR2 reads SMNVEV (reference sequence). CDR3 length equals 16 residues. CDR3 region: CASSPHGREDTDTQYF. The CDR3 DNA reads as TGTGCCAGCAGTCCCCATGGCAGGGAGGACACAGATACGCAGTATTTT.

This rearrangement joins TRBV18 to TRBJ1-2; 11 nucleotides line up with TRBD1. J gave up 8 bases and V 1 base, and 9 bases lay outside the gene matches. CDR3 length equals 16 residues. CDR1 is KGHSH, CDR2 LQKENI, per germline. This CDR3 reads CASSPLPGQGDWGYTF. The DNA of the CDR3 is TGTGCCAGCTCACCACTACCGGGACAGGGGGATTGGGGCTACACCTTC.

This clonotype was seen repeatedly, ten times or more. The chain combines TRBV20-1 with TRBJ2-1; no definite D call. The CDR3 runs 14 residues. The germline CDR1 and CDR2 sequences are DFQATT and SNEGSKA (reference sequence). V was trimmed by 1 base and J by 4 bases, leaving 11 bases between them. The CDR3 reads CSARGWIPYNEQFF. The CDR3 region has the DNA TGCAGTGCTAGAGGGTGGATACCTTACAATGAGCAGTTCTTC.

The chain joins TRBV6-1 to TRBJ1-2; D unclear. Trimming pared 8 bases from V and 4 bases from J, leaving 14 bases between. The CDR3 sequence is 13 residues long. The V gene's germline CDR1 is MNHNS and CDR2 SASEGT. The CDR3 DNA reads TGTGCCAGCGCGGACGGGTCGTCCTATGGCTACACCTTC. Encoded protein: CASADGSSYGYTF.

This clonotype showed up many times. V and J are TRBV6-2 or TRBV6-3 and TRBJ2-1; the D call may be TRBD1 or TRBD2 (5 bases each). The CDR3 loop spans 15 amino acids. V was trimmed by 6 bases and J by 0 bases, leaving 12 bases between them. Germline lookup yields CDR1 MNHEY and CDR2 SVGEGT. CDR3 DNA sequence: TGTGCCAGCAGGGGACGGGGTACCTCCTACAATGAGCAGTTCTTC. Residues: CASRGRGTSYNEQFF.

In this sample, this clonotype turned up a few times. Possible read error: a much larger clone is one base away. The chain recombines TRBV7-8 with TRBJ2-5; D may correspond to TRBD1 or TRBD2 (5 bases each). V was clipped by 3 bases and J by 7 bases, with 24 bases between them. This CDR3 spans 17 amino acids. Germline loops: CDR1 SGHVS, CDR2 FQNEAQ. CDR3 residues: CASSLVNREVTGGTQYF. Written as DNA, the CDR3 is TGTGCCAGCAGCTTGGTAAACCGGGAAGTTACAGGAGGGACCCAGTACTTC.

Ten or more counts support this clonotype. The DNA of the CDR3 is TGTGCCAGCAGATCGACTAGCGCCCACTACAATGAGCAGTTCTTC. This encodes CASRSTSAHYNEQFF. The gene calls are TRBV7-3 and TRBJ2-1, with 8 bases identical to TRBD2. This CDR3 region has 15 residues. Trimming cost V 6 bases and J 3 bases; bases outside gene matches: 7. Per germline, CDR1 SGHTA and CDR2 FQGTGA. Based on the CDR3 plus reference TRBV7-3 and TRBJ2-1, the full variable domain is GAGVSQTPSNKVTEKGKYVELRCDPISGHTALYWYRQSLGQGPEFLIYFQGTGAADDSGLPNDRFFAVRPEGSVSTLKIQRTERGDSAVYLCASRSTSAHYNEQFFGPGTRLTVL.

This clonotype was found a few times. The chain employs TRBV19 and TRBJ2-2; 10 bases match TRBD1. Germline values: CDR1 LNHDA, CDR2 SQIVND (reference sequence). The CDR3 covers 16 residues. With 6 bases clipped from V and 5 bases from J, the junction kept 9 bases outside the gene matches. The CDR3: CASRRRDRGTTGELFF. CDR3 coding DNA: TGTGCCAGTAGGCGCCGGGACAGGGGAACTACCGGGGAGCTGTTTTTT.

This clonotype was counted ten times or more. This chain links TRBV20-1 with TRBJ2-1; D gene unclear. CDR1 is DFQATT and CDR2 is SNEGSKA in the germline V gene (reference sequence). Between the trimmed V and J ends, which lost 1 base and 10 bases, there was a span of 14 bases. There are 13 residues in the CDR3. Here the CDR3 DNA reads TGCAGTGCTAGAGTAGGTAGCAGAGGCGAGCAGTTCTTC. This sequence encodes CSARVGSRGEQFF.

This clonotype was picked up a small number of times. The CDR3 does not end in the conserved phenylalanine or tryptophan, so this is likely a read error. The J gene is TRBJ1-3, the V gene TRBV7-8; D remains ambiguous. Germline values: CDR1 SGHVS, CDR2 FQNEAQ. Trimming took 2 bases from V and 4 from J, leaving 15 bases between them. This CDR3 has 16 residues. The CDR3 DNA reads as TGTGCCAGCAGCTTACAACCGGCGGGGTCGGGAAACACCATATATCTT. Translated, it gives CASSLQPAGSGNTIYL.

The table lists this clonotype with many counts. V gene TRBV7-2 combines with J gene TRBJ1-2; D remains ambiguous. Germline V CDR1 and CDR2: SGHTA, FQGNSA. Trimming pared 5 bases from V and 1 base from J, leaving 8 bases between. This CDR3 comprises 13 residues. The CDR3 region is CASSPQVNYGYTF. DNA of the CDR3: TGTGCCAGCAGCCCGCAGGTTAACTATGGCTACACCTTC.

A few counts support this clonotype. Given a much more abundant clone one base away, this may be a read error. The CDR3 nucleotides are TGCAGGGCGGTAGGCGGGGTAGGGACCCAGTACTTC. Protein sequence: CRAVGGVGTQYF. The rearrangement joins TRBV20-1 to TRBJ2-5; TRBD2 might be the D (6 bases). The CDR3 is 12 amino acids. Germline V gives CDR1 DFQATT, CDR2 SNEGSKA (reference sequence).

This clonotype came up a few times. The chain couples TRBV20-1 to TRBJ1-2; weak D call: TRBD1 (6 bases). Looked up from germline, CDR1 is DFQATT and CDR2 is SNEGSKA (reference sequence). V lost 6 bases, J lost 2 bases, and 16 bases lay in between. The CDR3 sequence is 14 residues long. The CDR3 nucleotides read TGCAGTGCGAACCTATTCCAGGGGAACTATGGCTACACCTTC. This codes for CSANLFQGNYGYTF.

The chain joins TRBV9 to TRBJ1-2; the match to TRBD1 covers 7 bases. Germline V gene sequence: CDR1 SGDLS, CDR2 YYNGEE. The CDR3 loop spans 15 amino acids. Trimming took 1 base from V and 4 from J; bases not matched to a gene: 7. This CDR3 reads CASSVQNTGAYGYTF. The CDR3 DNA sequence: TGTGCCAGCAGCGTACAGAACACAGGGGCCTATGGCTACACCTTC.

This clonotype was picked up a small number of times. This chain connects TRBV27 to TRBJ2-3; 7 nucleotides line up with TRBD1. The germline V gene has CDR1 MNHEY and CDR2 SMNVEV (reference sequence). V trimming: 5 bases; J trimming: 2 bases; junction bases outside the gene matches: 7. The CDR3 contains 15 residues. The CDR3 DNA reads TGTGCCAGCAGTCCAGGGACAGTTAACACAGATACGCAGTATTTT. As protein: CASSPGTVNTDTQYF.